A selection of T cell receptor beta chains follows, all from one sample in a study of blood T cell repertoires in COVID-19. Here immunoSEQ multiplex PCR was the method, and the copy in TCRdb shows in-frame clones only, minus some. The sample includes 340,000 or so clones, 80% to 90% of them seen just once. Sequenced sample: PBMCs or T cells enriched from blood (not recorded which). The receptors stem from a woman in her 40s with acute COVID-19. Each CDR3 is given with its conserved first and last residue. The D gene is left open where the match is weak. A clone size is listed for some rows: how often the clone was seen (once, few, many), or a class if it is expanded.

D,V,size,J,CDR3
-,TRBV5-1,-,TRBJ1-4,CASSLVLQGPNEKLFF
TRBD1,TRBV6-5,-,TRBJ1-5,CASSRGQGGNQPQHF
-,TRBV28,-,TRBJ1-5,CASSLTGNQPQHF
-,TRBV6-5,-,TRBJ2-1,CASSYSISGSLEQFF
-,TRBV15,-,TRBJ2-5,CATSRGPLVSEETQYF
-,TRBV28,-,TRBJ2-5,CASTSTLKETQYF
-,TRBV24-1,-,TRBJ1-5,CATSESGPGNQPQHF
-,TRBV15,few,TRBJ2-5,CATSRTKETQYF
TRBD2,TRBV7-8,-,TRBJ2-3,CASSSRGLGLGQDTQYF
-,TRBV24-1,-,TRBJ1-5,CATSDTPQGRPQHF
TRBD2,TRBV14,-,TRBJ2-7,CASSQSTSGRAFIYEQYF
TRBD2,TRBV7-2,-,TRBJ2-1,CASSYIAGGFNEQFF
TRBD1,TRBV5-4,-,TRBJ2-2,CASSPMDRVPGELFF
-,TRBV3-1/TRBV3-2,-,TRBJ2-2,CASSQAGTGELFF
TRBD1,TRBV7-9,-,TRBJ1-2,CASSLAGTGGTSNYGYTF
-,TRBV7-9,-,TRBJ2-7,CASSKSPSYEQYF
-,TRBV4-2,-,TRBJ2-5,CASSETPGGETQYF
TRBD1,TRBV27,-,TRBJ2-7,CASSKRTGGIYEQYF
-,TRBV6-4,once,TRBJ2-6,CASMVRGRGANVLTF
TRBD2,TRBV4-2,-,TRBJ2-1,CASSQDMVVAGNEQFF
-,TRBV18,-,TRBJ2-1,CASSPPWDLTLHNEQFF
-,TRBV29-1,-,TRBJ2-5,CSVEVVGSGTQYF
-,TRBV2,-,TRBJ2-3,CASIAYLPDTQYF
-,TRBV18,-,TRBJ1-2,CASSPADSGGYTF
-,TRBV6-1,-,TRBJ1-2,CASSEIVAWDGYTF
TRBD1,TRBV14,-,TRBJ1-1,CASSSRTGAMNTEAFF
TRBD2,TRBV9,-,TRBJ2-3,CASSVLASGLDTQYF
TRBD2,TRBV9,-,TRBJ2-1,CASSVGGGDEQFF
-,TRBV7-2,-,TRBJ2-7,CASSRSYEQYF
TRBD1,TRBV7-9,-,TRBJ2-3,CASSLAGRGSTDTQYF
-,TRBV12-5,-,TRBJ2-7,CASGLVLGVGKSTYEQYF
-,TRBV5-6,-,TRBJ1-1,CASSLLQGAEAFF
TRBD1,TRBV5-4,-,TRBJ2-2,CASSLQRQGTGELFF
-,TRBV24-1,-,TRBJ2-5,CATSDLAGQETQYF
TRBD2,TRBV3-1/TRBV3-2,few,TRBJ2-1,CASSPDSGSWYNEQFF
TRBD1,TRBV5-6,-,TRBJ2-1,CASSPTGQDLFYNEQFF
TRBD1,TRBV4-1,-,TRBJ1-2,CASSQDTGGYGYTF
-,TRBV7-2,-,TRBJ1-1,CASSLGTQFMNTEAFF
TRBD2,TRBV28,-,TRBJ2-7,CASSQSGTSRGQYF
-,TRBV5-1,-,TRBJ1-1,CASSLGGGDEAFF
TRBD1,TRBV4-1,-,TRBJ1-3,CASSQGDRLGGNTIYF
TRBD1,TRBV7-6,-,TRBJ1-1,CASSLVLIGQGGTEAFF
-,TRBV5-1,-,TRBJ2-2,CASSLESPRTHTGELFF
-,TRBV19,few,TRBJ1-2,CASSPREDGYTF
TRBD1,TRBV7-2,-,TRBJ2-7,CASSLTGGYEQYF
TRBD1,TRBV25-1,-,TRBJ1-3,CASSGRGLSGNTIYF
TRBD2,TRBV11-2,-,TRBJ2-1,CASSPRLGLAGGLYNEQFF
-,TRBV6-4,once,TRBJ2-3,CASSLGATAFGTDTQYF
TRBD1,TRBV2,-,TRBJ2-3,CASRRYASGTGADTQYF
TRBD1,TRBV5-4,-,TRBJ2-2,CASSLIPGQGSGELFF
-,TRBV5-4,few,TRBJ2-1,CASSLDPSSYNEQFF
-,TRBV7-2,once,TRBJ2-7,CASSSAIAYANEQYF
TRBD1,TRBV7-2,-,TRBJ1-1,CASSLQGQLYTEAFF